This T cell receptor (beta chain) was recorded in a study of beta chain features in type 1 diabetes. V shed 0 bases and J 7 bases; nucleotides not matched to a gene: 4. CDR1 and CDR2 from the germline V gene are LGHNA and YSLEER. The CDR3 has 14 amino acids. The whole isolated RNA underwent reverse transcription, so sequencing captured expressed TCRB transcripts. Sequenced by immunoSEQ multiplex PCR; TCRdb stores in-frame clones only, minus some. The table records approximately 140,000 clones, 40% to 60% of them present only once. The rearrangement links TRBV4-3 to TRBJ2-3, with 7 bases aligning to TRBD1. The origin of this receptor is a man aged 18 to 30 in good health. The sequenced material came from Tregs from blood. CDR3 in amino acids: CASSQETGTNTQYF. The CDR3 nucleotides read TGCGCCAGCAGCCAAGAGACAGGGACCAATACGCAGTATTTT.